The 5 T cell receptor beta chains below come from one sample, sequenced in a study of T cell clonality in common variable immunodeficiency. Broader study findings: Common variable immunodeficiency TCR beta sequences reportedly had fewer deletions and N-nucleotide insertions.

Sequenced by immunoSEQ multiplex PCR; TCRdb stores in-frame clones only, minus some. Observed in the sample are approximately 20,000 clones, none of them singletons. No antigens are known for them. Material for sequencing was peripheral blood mononuclear cells. The receptors come from a human donor with common variable immunodeficiency.

This clone occurred many times. The CDR3 end lies 3 residues beyond the end of the read and is filled in from the germline J gene. The gene calls are TRBV30 and TRBJ2-2; TRBD2 matches 10 bases. This CDR3 has 17 residues. Trimming took 4 bases from V and 2 from J; bases not matched to a gene: 10. CDR1 GTSNPN and CDR2 SVGIG come from the germline V gene (reference sequence). The sequenced part of the CDR3 DNA is TGTGCCTGGACCAGGCTAGCGGGAGTAAGAAACACCGGGGAG. As protein: CAWTRLAGVRNTGE. The entire CDR3 protein reads CAWTRLAGVRNTGELFF. The complete variable domain, with remaining parts taken from reference TRBV30 and TRBJ2-2, reads SQTIHQWPATLVQPVGSPLSLECTVEGTSNPNLYWYRQAAGRGLQLLFYSVGIGQISSEVPQNLSASRPQDRQFILSSKKLLLSDSGFYLCAWTRLAGVRNTGELFFGEGSRLTVL.

As regards this clone: Read data end 3 residues before the CDR3 end; the end is taken from the germline J gene. The chain joins TRBV2 to TRBJ2-7, with 14 bases that match TRBD2. Per germline, CDR1 SNHLY and CDR2 FYNNEI. V shed 6 bases and J 5 bases; nucleotides not matched to a gene: 15. This CDR3 comprises 18 residues. CDR3 DNA, as far as it was read: TGTGCCAGCAGCATGGGGACTAGCGGGAGACTCAGCGGGGACGAG. This translates into CASSMGTSGRLSGDE. The entire CDR3 protein is CASSMGTSGRLSGDEQYF.

This clone has ten or more counts. Coverage ceases 3 residues before the CDR3 finishes, and the germline J gene fills in the end. V gene TRBV10-3 combines with J gene TRBJ1-1, with TRBD1 matching 8 bases. The CDR3 runs 17 residues. Germline lookup yields CDR1 ENHRY and CDR2 SYGVKD. Trimming cost V 3 bases and J 0 bases; bases outside gene matches: 9. The covered CDR3 bases are TGTGCCATCAGTGACCCAGGGGGCCCTCCCATGAACACTGAA. Translation: CAISDPGGPPMNTE. The whole CDR3 region reads CAISDPGGPPMNTEAFF.

The sample holds many counts of this clone. The read is 3 residues too short to cover the CDR3 end, so that end is filled in from the germline J gene. The chain is built from TRBV12-3 or TRBV12-4 and TRBJ1-5; possibly TRBD1 for D (5 bases). Trimming took off 4 bases at V and 3 bases at J, with 13 bases between the two ends. This CDR3 is 15 amino acids long. This CDR3 reads CASSSQRGPNQPQHF. The sequenced part of the CDR3 DNA is TGTGCCAGCAGTTCCCAAAGGGGCCCCAATCAGCCC.

This clone was picked up many times. Coverage ceases 3 residues before the CDR3 finishes, and the germline J gene fills in the end. The chain couples TRBV15 to TRBJ2-7, with 9 bases lining up with TRBD2. The CDR3 runs to 14 residues. Per the germline V gene, CDR1 is LNHNV and CDR2 is YYDKDF (reference sequence). Trimming at V came to 4 bases and at J to 2 bases, leaving 3 bases not matched to a gene. CDR3 region: CATSTPSGAYEQYF. The part of the CDR3 DNA that was read is TGTGCCACCAGCACGCCTAGCGGGGCCTACGAG.